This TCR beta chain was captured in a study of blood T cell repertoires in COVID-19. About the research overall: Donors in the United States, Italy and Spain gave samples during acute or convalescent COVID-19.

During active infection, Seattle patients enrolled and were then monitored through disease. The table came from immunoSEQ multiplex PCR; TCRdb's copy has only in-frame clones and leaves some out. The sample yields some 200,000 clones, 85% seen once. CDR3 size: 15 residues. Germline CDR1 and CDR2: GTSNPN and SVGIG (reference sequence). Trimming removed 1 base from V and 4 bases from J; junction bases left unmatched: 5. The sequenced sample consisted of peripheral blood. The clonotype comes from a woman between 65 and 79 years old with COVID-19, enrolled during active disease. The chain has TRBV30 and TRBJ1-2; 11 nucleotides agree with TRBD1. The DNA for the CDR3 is TGTGCCTGGAGTGCCCGGGACAGGGGGTCCTATGGCTACACCTTC. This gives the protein CAWSARDRGSYGYTF.